This T cell receptor beta chain came from a study of CD8+ T cells in alopecia areata. Study background: Among treated patients, oral tofacitinib was administered at 5 to 10 mg twice daily.

In regard to this clone: Its antigen is not identified. Sequence at one end of the junction differs from germline and may be a read error.

RNA extraction was followed by reverse transcription into cDNA, which acted as the sequencing template. The assay was immunoSEQ multiplex PCR, and TCRdb's table has in-frame clones only and misses some. The sample lists 150,000 to 200,000 clones, less than 65% occurring once. Study findings and constraints: Normal scalp showed lower clonality than lesional scalp, especially alopecia totalis/universalis. Uncertain still, given a single nonresponder, is whether baseline CD8+ expansion links to response.

Treatment indicated: oral pan-JAK inhibitor, 5-10 mg twice daily. Collected material from alopecia areata patients comprised lesional scalp punch biopsies and peripheral blood. CDR3 length equals 12 residues. Germline V gives CDR1 SNHLY, CDR2 FYNNEI. Sequencing was performed on CD4+ T cells sorted from blood, taken at week 24, from a patient treated with tofacitinib. This receptor was identified in a human donor with alopecia areata. This sequence joins TRBV2 and TRBJ2-7, with D perhaps TRBD1 (5 bases). DNA for the CDR3: TGTGCCAGCAGCGAGCGACAGTACGGGCAGTACTTC. Protein sequence: CASSERQYGQYF.